There are many counts of the clone carrying this TCR beta chain. Its antigen remains unidentified. The CDR3 runs 12 residues. V lost 1 base and J lost 3, with 1 base in between. Germline V gene lookup returns CDR1 SEHNR and CDR2 FQNEAQ (reference sequence). This sample is drawn from a study of early T cells in non-severe SARS-CoV-2 infection. Overall study: Unpaired chains resulted from sequencing bulk RNA of unsorted whole blood. Study conclusions and caveats: VDJdb matches were skewed toward anti-spike CD8 T cell responses.

Unique molecular identifier tags were affixed to discrete cDNA molecules. TCRdb re-called the 5' RACE reads through MiXCR, storing one row per CDR3 protein. The sample shows tens of thousands of distinct CDR3 sequences, 4.7% of them seen only once. The receptor comes from an adult who was a healthcare worker with PCR-confirmed SARS-CoV-2 infection or an uninfected control (not recorded which). The rearrangement joins TRBV7-9 to TRBJ1-5; D gene ambiguous. The source material was whole blood. The CDR3 DNA reads as TGTGCCAGCAGCTTAGACAATCAGCCCCAGCATTTT. Translating it yields CASSLDNQPQHF.